The rows below give T cell receptor beta chains drawn from one sample of a study of immune heterogeneity within non-small cell lung tumors. TCRdb reprocessed the multiplex PCR reads via MiXCR and lists one record per CDR3 protein. The sample lists 9,500 to 13,000 distinct CDR3 sequences; around 30% were seen once. The sample consisted of lung tumor tissue. These receptors all come from a woman aged 45-60 years with non-small cell lung cancer. Each CDR3 is given with its conserved first and last residue. The D gene is left open where the match is weak. For some rows the clone size is stated as once, few or many, or as a class when expanded; others skip it.

d_call,v_call,j_call,clone_size,cdr3_aa,cdr3_nt
.,TRBV6-2/TRBV6-3,TRBJ2-7,.,CASSSRDTTYEQYF,TGTGCCAGCAGTTCCCGGGACACAACCTACGAGCAGTACTTC
.,TRBV27,TRBJ1-1,many,CASSEGKSGFAEAFF,TGTGCCAGCAGTGAGGGGAAGAGTGGTTTTGCTGAAGCTTTCTTT
TRBD2,TRBV5-1,TRBJ2-3,.,CASSLEGSGGDTQYF,TGCGCCAGCAGCTTGGAGGGTAGCGGGGGAGATACGCAGTATTTT
.,TRBV6-1,TRBJ1-2,.,CASNEGVFNGGYTF,TGTGCCAGCAATGAGGGGGTGTTCAACGGGGGCTACACCTTC
.,TRBV3-1,TRBJ2-5,.,CASSQDLVTETQYF,TGTGCCAGCAGCCAAGACTTGGTAACAGAGACCCAGTACTTC
.,TRBV19,TRBJ1-3,.,CASSMTGQGNTIYF,TGTGCCAGTAGTATGACTGGACAGGGAAACACCATATATTTT
.,TRBV12-3/TRBV12-4,TRBJ2-5,many,CASSLWGGETQYF,TGTGCCAGCAGCCTGTGGGGTGGGGAGACCCAGTACTTC
.,TRBV12-3/TRBV12-4,TRBJ1-1,few,CASSTGLSTEAFF,TGTGCCAGCAGTACAGGGTTGAGCACTGAAGCTTTCTTT
.,TRBV5-1,TRBJ1-4,medium-sized,CASSRGGSNEKLFF,TGCGCCAGCAGCCGGGGGGGGTCTAATGAAAAACTGTTTTTT
TRBD2,TRBV5-1,TRBJ2-1,many,CASSSRTSGNNEQFF,TGCGCCAGCAGCTCCCGGACTAGCGGAAACAATGAGCAGTTCTTC
TRBD1,TRBV28,TRBJ1-3,many,CASYRGRNTIYF,TGTGCCAGCTACAGGGGACGAAACACCATATATTTT
.,TRBV6-1,TRBJ2-2,many,CASSEPGTPTGELFF,TGTGCCAGCAGTGAACCCGGGACTCCCACCGGGGAGCTGTTTTTT
.,TRBV2,TRBJ2-6,.,CASSQDSGANVLTF,TGTGCCAGCAGTCAGGACTCTGGGGCCAACGTCCTGACTTTC
.,TRBV20-1,TRBJ2-2,many,CSARTGNTGELFF,TGCAGTGCGCGGACGGGAAACACCGGGGAGCTGTTTTTT
TRBD1,TRBV20-1,TRBJ1-2,medium-sized,CSASDRGTIYGYTF,TGCAGTGCTTCAGACAGGGGTACGATCTATGGCTACACCTTC
TRBD1,TRBV15,TRBJ2-7,medium-sized,CATSGYLGQGADEQYF,TGTGCCACCAGCGGCTACCTCGGACAGGGGGCTGATGAGCAGTACTTC
TRBD2,TRBV28,TRBJ2-3,.,CASTTHPGGVGTDTQYF,TGTGCCAGCACCACCCATCCGGGGGGAGTGGGCACAGATACGCAGTATTTT
.,TRBV11-2,TRBJ2-1,few,CASSLSGALNEQFF,TGTGCCAGCAGCTTATCGGGAGCTCTGAATGAGCAGTTCTTC
TRBD2,TRBV5-1,TRBJ2-3,.,CASGLAGITDTQYF,TGCGCCAGCGGCCTAGCGGGGATCACAGATACGCAGTATTTT
.,TRBV28,TRBJ1-2,many,CASSGYWERGGYGYTF,TGTGCCAGCAGCGGGTACTGGGAGAGGGGCGGGTATGGCTACACCTTC
TRBD1,TRBV4-1,TRBJ1-3,medium-sized,CASSLDRGTGNTIYF,TGCGCCAGCAGCCTCGACAGGGGAACTGGAAACACCATATATTTT
.,TRBV4-1,TRBJ1-6,few,CASSREARYNSPLHF,TGCGCCAGCAGCCGGGAGGCACGGTATAATTCACCCCTCCACTTT
TRBD1,TRBV7-9,TRBJ1-1,.,CASSIDRGAMNTEAFF,TGTGCCAGCAGCATTGACAGGGGGGCCATGAACACTGAAGCTTTCTTT
.,TRBV9,TRBJ2-3,.,CASSTAKGLTDTQYF,TGTGCCAGCAGCACAGCCAAGGGTTTGACAGATACGCAGTATTTT
.,TRBV12-5,TRBJ2-7,many,CASGLVGFVADSYEQYF,TGTGCTAGTGGTTTGGTAGGTTTCGTGGCGGATTCCTACGAGCAGTACTTC
.,TRBV12-3/TRBV12-4,TRBJ2-1,once,CASGFASAGEQFF,TGTGCCAGCGGCTTTGCTAGCGCCGGTGAGCAGTTTTTC
.,TRBV10-1,TRBJ2-1,.,CASSKGVYNEQFF,TGCGCCAGCAGTAAAGGGGTATACAATGAGCAGTTCTTC
.,TRBV11-2,TRBJ2-1,few,CASSQVGNEQFF,TGTGCCAGCAGCCAGGTGGGGAATGAGCAGTTCTTC